One sample yielded the 26 T cell receptor beta chains listed below, sequenced in a study of blood T cell repertoires in COVID-19. TCRdb's table, derived via immunoSEQ multiplex PCR, lists solely in-frame clones and lacks some. Here the sample spans fewer than 500,000 clones, around 90% being singletons. Sample: PBMCs or T cells enriched from blood (not recorded which). Receptor source: a woman between 18 and 29 years old who had recovered from COVID-19.

The V gene is TRBV3-1 (or the pseudogene TRBV3-2), the J gene TRBJ2-3; D perhaps matches TRBD1 (6 bases). Trimming shortened V by 3 bases and J by 2 bases, and 9 bases separated the two germline ends. Germline values: CDR1 LGHDT, CDR2 YNNKEL (reference sequence). The CDR3 is made up of 14 amino acids. This CDR3 is CASSQGADTDTQYF. The DNA for the CDR3 is TGTGCCAGCAGCCAGGGGGCGGACACAGATACGCAGTATTTT.

The J gene is TRBJ1-4, the V gene TRBV19, with 7 bases matching TRBD1. This CDR3 has 15 amino acids. CDR1 LNHDA and CDR2 SQIVND come from the germline V gene (reference sequence). J gave up 6 bases and V 5 bases, and 9 bases lay outside the gene matches. DNA for the CDR3: TGTGCCAGTAGTCTTCAGACAGGGTGGGATGAAAAACTGTTTTTT. Translating gives CASSLQTGWDEKLFF. Looking up the rest from reference TRBV19 and TRBJ1-4 gives the full variable domain: DGGITQSPKYLFRKEGQNVTLSCEQNLNHDAMYWYRQDPGQGLRLIYYSQIVNDFQKGDIAEGYSVSREKKESFPLTVTSAQKNPTAFYLCASSLQTGWDEKLFFGSGTQLSVL.

This sequence joins TRBV27 and TRBJ2-2; 11 bases line up with TRBD1. Germline lookup yields CDR1 MNHEY and CDR2 SMNVEV (reference sequence). The V segment lost 8 bases and the J segment 3 bases; nucleotides outside the gene matches: 5. The CDR3 consists of 15 residues. DNA for the CDR3: TGTGCCAGCGGGAAGGGACAGGGGGACACCGGGGAGCTGTTTTTT. Residues: CASGKGQGDTGELFF.

The chain employs TRBV5-4 and TRBJ1-2; 7 nucleotides line up with TRBD1. The ends lost 3 bases at V and 6 bases at J; junction bases unmatched: 8. CDR1 and CDR2 (germline): SGHNT, YYREEE (reference sequence). CDR3 length equals 14 residues. This chain's CDR3 is CASSSPTGVHGYTF. DNA of the CDR3: TGTGCCAGCAGCTCCCCAACAGGGGTACATGGCTACACCTTC.

V gene TRBV28 combines with J gene TRBJ1-2; 8 bases are a match to TRBD1. Germline V gives CDR1 MDHEN, CDR2 SYDVKM. The V gene end was trimmed by 6 bases and the J gene end by 8 bases; junction bases not matched to a gene: 8. This CDR3 spans 13 amino acids. Written as DNA, the CDR3 is TGTGCCAGCAGCCAACTCCGACAGGGGGGCTACACCTTC. Encoded protein: CASSQLRQGGYTF.

The gene calls are TRBV27 and TRBJ1-1; the match to TRBD1 covers 8 bases. The CDR3 has 14 amino acids. V shed 4 bases, J shed 7 bases, and the junction held 8 bases outside the gene matches. Germline values: CDR1 MNHEY, CDR2 SMNVEV (reference sequence). The CDR3 nucleotides are TGTGCCAGCAGTTCGGACAGGGCTACTAGTGAAGCTTTCTTT. It specifies CASSSDRATSEAFF.

This chain joins TRBV19 and TRBJ2-7; D might be TRBD2 (6 bases). V gave up 5 bases and J gave up 2 bases, with 13 bases separating them. Germline lookup yields CDR1 LNHDA and CDR2 SQIVND (reference sequence). The CDR3 covers 14 residues. The CDR3 bases are TGTGCCAGTAGTGGGCCCGGGACTCCCTACGAGCAGTACTTC. Translation: CASSGPGTPYEQYF. Combining the CDR3 with reference TRBV19 and TRBJ2-7 gives the whole variable domain DGGITQSPKYLFRKEGQNVTLSCEQNLNHDAMYWYRQDPGQGLRLIYYSQIVNDFQKGDIAEGYSVSREKKESFPLTVTSAQKNPTAFYLCASSGPGTPYEQYFGPGTRLTVT.

The J gene is TRBJ2-7, the V gene TRBV9, with TRBD2 identical over 7 bases. J gave up 2 bases and V 7 bases, and 12 bases lay outside the gene matches. The germline CDR1 and CDR2 sequences are SGDLS and YYNGEE. The CDR3 covers 15 residues. CDR3 loop: CASGPGWEGTYEQYF. CDR3 coding DNA: TGTGCCAGCGGACCTGGGTGGGAGGGGACCTACGAGCAGTACTTC.

This clone was detected only a few times. The V and J genes are TRBV11-2 and TRBJ2-3; D is uncertain. V was cut by 0 bases and J by 9 bases, with 13 bases left in between. Germline V gives CDR1 SGHAT, CDR2 FQNNGV. The CDR3 extends over 14 amino acids. The CDR3 nucleotides are TGTGCCAGCAGCTTAGATGGCCTGGCAAAAACGCAGTATTTT. Amino acids: CASSLDGLAKTQYF.

The chain recombines TRBV11-2 with TRBJ2-3; D ambiguous. In germline, CDR1 is SGHAT, CDR2 FQNNGV. Deletions cut 3 bases from V and 6 bases from J, with 4 bases between. The CDR3 is 11 residues long. CDR3 loop: CASSFLDTQYF. In DNA form, the CDR3 reads TGTGCCAGCAGCTTCTTGGATACGCAGTATTTT.

The J gene is TRBJ2-5, the V gene TRBV11-2; no clear D. The germline V and J ends were trimmed by 4 bases and 1 base, with 16 bases remaining between them. Per the germline V gene, CDR1 is SGHAT and CDR2 is FQNNGV. The CDR3 extends over 16 amino acids. CDR3 nucleotide sequence: TGTGCCAGCAGCTACGTGTCGGGTACCCCCCAAGAGACCCAGTACTTC. This gives the protein CASSYVSGTPQETQYF.

The V gene is TRBV9, the J gene TRBJ2-1; TRBD2 agrees at 16 bases. Germline V gene sequence: CDR1 SGDLS, CDR2 YYNGEE. This CDR3 has 17 residues. The V gene end was trimmed by 2 bases and the J gene end by 7 bases; junction bases not matched to a gene: 6. For the CDR3, the DNA is TGTGCCAGCAGCGTGGGACTAGCGGGGGGGCAGGTGAATGAGCAGTTCTTC. Translation gives CASSVGLAGGQVNEQFF.

V usage is TRBV4-1 and J usage is TRBJ2-7, with D perhaps TRBD1 (6 bases). Between the trimmed V and J ends, which lost 4 bases and 2 bases, there was a span of 18 bases. This CDR3 has 16 residues. Germline CDR1 MGHRA, CDR2 YSYEKL. This CDR3 reads CASSRELRDIAYEQYF. As DNA, the CDR3 is TGCGCCAGCAGCCGGGAGCTCCGGGACATAGCCTACGAGCAGTACTTC.

This clone was recorded only once. The gene calls are TRBV6-2 or TRBV6-3 and TRBJ2-3; D gene ambiguous. The CDR3 is 14 amino acids. V lost 5 bases, J lost 5 bases, and 14 bases lay in between. Germline assignment: CDR1 MNHEY and CDR2 SVGEGT. The CDR3 nucleotides read TGTGCCAGCAGTCCGATTCGGGTAGGAGATACGCAGTATTTT. It codes for CASSPIRVGDTQYF.

This chain connects TRBV25-1 to TRBJ2-5; TRBD1 might be the D (6 bases). V dropped 5 bases and J dropped 7 bases, with 14 bases sitting between them. Germline V gives CDR1 MGHDK, CDR2 SYGVNS. The CDR3 runs 13 residues. In DNA form, the CDR3 reads TGTGCCAGCAGTTCGACCCAGGGGAGGACCCAGTACTTC. Protein: CASSSTQGRTQYF.

This clone was seen once. The V gene is TRBV12-5, the J gene TRBJ1-1; TRBD1 agrees at 8 bases. V lost 2 bases and J lost 0; bases outside the gene matches: 2. The CDR3 contains 15 residues. Germline lookup yields CDR1 LGHNT and CDR2 FRNRAP. CDR3: CASGLSRGLNTEAFF. CDR3 nucleotide sequence: TGTGCTAGTGGTTTGAGCAGGGGGCTGAACACTGAAGCTTTCTTT. Full variable domain (rest looked up from reference TRBV12-5 and TRBJ1-1): DARVTQTPRHKVTEMGQEVTMRCQPILGHNTVFWYRQTMMQGLELLAYFRNRAPLDDSGMPKDRFSAEMPDATLATLKIQPSEPRDSAVYFCASGLSRGLNTEAFFGQGTRLTVV.

The chain employs TRBV6-2 or TRBV6-3 and TRBJ1-1, with a tentative D call TRBD1 (5 bases). Germline CDR1 MNHEY, CDR2 SVGEGT. The germline V and J ends were trimmed by 2 bases and 8 bases, with 6 bases remaining between them. This CDR3 is 11 amino acids long. CDR3 in amino acids: CASSYKGEAFF. The CDR3 coding sequence is TGTGCCAGCAGTTACAAGGGGGAAGCTTTCTTT.

The V call is TRBV5-1, the J call TRBJ2-5, with D maybe TRBD2 (6 bases). In germline, CDR1 is SGHRS, CDR2 YFSETQ. The V end was cut by 2 bases, the J end by 2 bases, with 13 bases between. The CDR3 loop spans 15 amino acids. CDR3 protein: CASSFSGVEQETQYF. CDR3 coding DNA: TGCGCCAGCAGCTTCTCGGGAGTTGAGCAAGAGACCCAGTACTTC.

The rearrangement links TRBV20-1 to TRBJ1-1; possible D gene TRBD1, 5 bases. The CDR3 is 11 amino acids. V gave up 8 bases and J gave up 8 bases, with 15 bases separating them. From germline, CDR1 is DFQATT and CDR2 SNEGSKA (reference sequence). The CDR3 sequence is CSTLHRTEAFF. In nucleotides, the CDR3 is TGCAGTACCTTGCACAGGACCGAAGCTTTCTTT.

J is TRBJ2-5 and V is TRBV7-2, with D unclear. There are 16 residues in the CDR3. The V and J ends lost 2 bases and 5 bases respectively, with 18 bases between them. CDR1 and CDR2 from the germline V gene are SGHTA and FQGNSA. The CDR3: CASSLSPSPGVETQYF. The CDR3 bases are TGTGCCAGCAGCTTATCGCCAAGTCCTGGAGTGGAGACCCAGTACTTC. The full variable domain, completed using reference TRBV7-2 and TRBJ2-5, is GAGVSQSPSNKVTEKGKDVELRCDPISGHTALYWYRQSLGQGLEFLIYFQGNSAPDKSGLPSDRFSAERTGGSVSTLTIQRTQQEDSAVYLCASSLSPSPGVETQYFGPGTRLLVL.

The gene calls are TRBV3-1 (or the pseudogene TRBV3-2) and TRBJ1-1; TRBD1 aligns across 8 bases. CDR1 LGHDT and CDR2 YNNKEL come from the germline V gene (reference sequence). The CDR3 is 15 amino acids. V trimming: 1 base; J trimming: 5 bases; junction bases outside the gene matches: 6. The CDR3 spells CASSQAWTGQTEAFF. For the CDR3, the DNA is TGTGCCAGCAGCCAAGCATGGACAGGGCAAACTGAAGCTTTCTTT.

CDR3 loop: CARHLERQLLWEISNQPQHF. The CDR3 DNA is TGTGCCAGACACCTCGAACGACAGCTACTCTGGGAAATCAGCAATCAGCCCCAGCATTTT. The chain has TRBV5-4 and TRBJ1-5; D is perhaps TRBD1 (5 bases). CDR3 length: 20 residues. The germline V gene encodes CDR1 SGHNT and CDR2 YYREEE (reference sequence). V was shortened by 8 bases and J by 1 base, with 31 bases between the two germline ends. Supplemented by reference TRBV5-4 and TRBJ1-5, the full variable domain reads ETGVTQSPTHLIKTRGQQVTLRCSSQSGHNTVSWYQQALGQGPQFIFQYYREEENGRGNFPPRFSGLQFPNYSSELNVNALELDDSALYLCARHLERQLLWEISNQPQHFGDGTRLSIL.

The chain combines TRBV6-5 with TRBJ2-5; 9 bases map to TRBD1. From germline, CDR1 is MNHEY and CDR2 SVGAGI. After removal of 7 bases from V and 4 bases from J, the junction contained 10 bases not matched to a gene. The CDR3 loop spans 15 amino acids. CDR3 nucleotides: TGTGCCAGCACCCCCGGGACAGGGAATCGAGAGACCCAGTACTTC. It yields the protein CASTPGTGNRETQYF.

This chain links TRBV21-1 with TRBJ1-2; the table's D call TRBD1 went unverified against the DNA. TRBV21-1 is termed a pseudogene. The CDR3 has 14 residues. CDR3 protein: CASSKVPANYGYTF. CDR3 nucleotide sequence: TGTGCCAGCAGCAAAGTCCCAGCTAACTATGGCTACACCTTC.

The gene calls are TRBV9 and TRBJ2-3; TRBD2 aligns across 11 bases. In germline, CDR1 is SGDLS, CDR2 YYNGEE. The V segment lost 3 bases and the J segment 4 bases; nucleotides outside the gene matches: 13. The CDR3 is made up of 18 amino acids. The CDR3 loop is CASSARDFIAGGSDTQYF. CDR3 in DNA: TGTGCCAGCAGCGCGCGGGACTTTATAGCGGGGGGGTCAGATACGCAGTATTTT. Variable domain in full (rest from reference TRBV9 and TRBJ2-3): DSGVTQTPKHLITATGQRVTLRCSPRSGDLSVYWYQQSLDQGLQFLIQYYNGEERAKGNILERFSAQQFPDLHSELNLSSLELGDSALYFCASSARDFIAGGSDTQYFGPGTRLTVL.

This sequence joins TRBV27 and TRBJ2-1; TRBD2 aligns across 8 bases. V was pared by 6 bases and J by 1 base, with 2 bases of the junction left unmatched. This CDR3 comprises 14 residues. Per the germline V gene, CDR1 is MNHEY and CDR2 is SMNVEV (reference sequence). This CDR3 reads CASSGGGSYNEQFF. CDR3 DNA: TGTGCCAGCAGCGGGGGGGGGTCCTACAATGAGCAGTTCTTC.